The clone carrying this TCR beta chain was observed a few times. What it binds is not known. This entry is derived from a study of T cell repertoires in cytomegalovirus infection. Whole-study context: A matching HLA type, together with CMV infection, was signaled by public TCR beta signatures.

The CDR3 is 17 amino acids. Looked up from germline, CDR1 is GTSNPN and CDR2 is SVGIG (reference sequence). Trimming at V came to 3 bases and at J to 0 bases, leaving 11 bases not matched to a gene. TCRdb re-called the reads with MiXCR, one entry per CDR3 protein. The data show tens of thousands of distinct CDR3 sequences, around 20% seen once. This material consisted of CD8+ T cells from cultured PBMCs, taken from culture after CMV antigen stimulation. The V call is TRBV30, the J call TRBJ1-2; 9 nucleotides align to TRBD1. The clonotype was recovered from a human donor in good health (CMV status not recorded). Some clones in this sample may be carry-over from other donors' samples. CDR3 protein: CAWRLLDRGYANYGYTF. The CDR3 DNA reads TGTGCCTGGAGGCTACTGGACAGGGGCTATGCTAACTATGGCTACACCTTC.